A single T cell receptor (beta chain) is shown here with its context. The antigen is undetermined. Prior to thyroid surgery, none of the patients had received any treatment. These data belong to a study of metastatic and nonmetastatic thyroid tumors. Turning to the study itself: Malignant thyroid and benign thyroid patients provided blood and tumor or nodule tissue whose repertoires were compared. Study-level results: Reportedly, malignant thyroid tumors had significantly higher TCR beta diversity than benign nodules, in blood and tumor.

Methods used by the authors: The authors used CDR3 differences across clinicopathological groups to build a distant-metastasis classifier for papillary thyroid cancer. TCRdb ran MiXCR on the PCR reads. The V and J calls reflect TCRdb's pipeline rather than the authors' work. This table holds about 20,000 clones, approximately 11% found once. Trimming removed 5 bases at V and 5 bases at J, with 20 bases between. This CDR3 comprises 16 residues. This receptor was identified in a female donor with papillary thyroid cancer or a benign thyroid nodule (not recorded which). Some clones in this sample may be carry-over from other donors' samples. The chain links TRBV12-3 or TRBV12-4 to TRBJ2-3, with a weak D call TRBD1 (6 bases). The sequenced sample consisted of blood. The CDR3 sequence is CASSPSSVQGQDTQYF. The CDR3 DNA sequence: TGTGCCAGCAGTCCCAGCTCGGTACAGGGTCAAGATACGCAGTATTTT.